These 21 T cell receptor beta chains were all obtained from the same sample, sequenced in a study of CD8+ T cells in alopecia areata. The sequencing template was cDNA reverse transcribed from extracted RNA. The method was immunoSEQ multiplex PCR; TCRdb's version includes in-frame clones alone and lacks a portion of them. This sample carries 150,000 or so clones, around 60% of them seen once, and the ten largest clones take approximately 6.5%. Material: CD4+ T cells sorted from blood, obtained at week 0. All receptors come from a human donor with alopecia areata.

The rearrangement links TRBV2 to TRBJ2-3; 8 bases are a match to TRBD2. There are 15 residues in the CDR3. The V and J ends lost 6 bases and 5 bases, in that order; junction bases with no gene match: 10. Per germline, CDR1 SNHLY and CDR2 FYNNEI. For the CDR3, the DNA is TGTGCCAGCAGACCCGGGGGGGCCGGAGGAGATACGCAGTATTTT. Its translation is CASRPGGAGGDTQYF.

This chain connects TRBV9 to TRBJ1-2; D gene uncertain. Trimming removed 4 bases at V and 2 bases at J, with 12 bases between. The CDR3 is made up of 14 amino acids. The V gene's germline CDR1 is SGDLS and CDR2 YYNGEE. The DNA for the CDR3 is TGTGCCAGCAGCCCCCTTGACGGAAACTATGGCTACACCTTC. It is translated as CASSPLDGNYGYTF.

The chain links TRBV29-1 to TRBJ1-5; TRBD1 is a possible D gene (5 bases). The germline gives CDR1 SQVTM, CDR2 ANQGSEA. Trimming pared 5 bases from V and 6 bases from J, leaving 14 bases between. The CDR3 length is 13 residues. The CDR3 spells CSVSGGEVQPQHF. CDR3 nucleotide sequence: TGCAGCGTTTCGGGGGGTGAGGTTCAGCCCCAGCATTTT.

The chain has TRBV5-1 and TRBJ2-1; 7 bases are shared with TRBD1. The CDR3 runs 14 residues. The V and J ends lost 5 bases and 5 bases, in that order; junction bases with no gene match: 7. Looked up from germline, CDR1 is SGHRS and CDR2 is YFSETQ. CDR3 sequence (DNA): TGCGCCAGCAGAGAGGGACAGATGAACAATGAGCAGTTCTTC. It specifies CASREGQMNNEQFF.

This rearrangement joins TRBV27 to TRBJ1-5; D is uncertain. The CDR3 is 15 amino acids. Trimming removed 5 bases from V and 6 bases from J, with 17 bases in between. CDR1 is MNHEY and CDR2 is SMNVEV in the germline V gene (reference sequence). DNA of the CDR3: TGTGCCAGCAGTCCACTTAGTCGGGGTGGTCAGCCCCAGCATTTT. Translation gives CASSPLSRGGQPQHF.

Written as DNA, the CDR3 is TGCGCCAGCAGACCGGGCCCCGAGGTTGAAAACGAGCAGTACTTC. Translated: CASRPGPEVENEQYF. The V and J genes are TRBV5-1 and TRBJ2-7; D not resolved. V was shortened by 5 bases and J by 5 bases, with 20 bases between the two germline ends. The germline gives CDR1 SGHRS, CDR2 YFSETQ. The CDR3 is made up of 15 amino acids. Full variable domain (rest looked up from reference TRBV5-1 and TRBJ2-7): KAGVTQTPRYLIKTRGQQVTLSCSPISGHRSVSWYQQTPGQGLQFLFEYFSETQRNKGNFPGRFSGRQFSNSRSEMNVSTLELGDSALYLCASRPGPEVENEQYFGPGTRLTVT.

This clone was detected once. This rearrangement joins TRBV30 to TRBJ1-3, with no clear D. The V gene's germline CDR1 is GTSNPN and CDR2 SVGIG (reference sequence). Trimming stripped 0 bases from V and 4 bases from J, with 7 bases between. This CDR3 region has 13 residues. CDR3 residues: CAWSVGHGNTIYF. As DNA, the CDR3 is TGTGCCTGGAGTGTGGGCCACGGAAACACCATATATTTT.

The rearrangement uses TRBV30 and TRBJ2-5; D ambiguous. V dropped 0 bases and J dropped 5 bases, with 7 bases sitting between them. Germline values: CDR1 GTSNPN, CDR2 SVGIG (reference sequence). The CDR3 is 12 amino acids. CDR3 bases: TGTGCCTGGAGTGTATTCGCCGAGACCCAGTACTTC. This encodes CAWSVFAETQYF.

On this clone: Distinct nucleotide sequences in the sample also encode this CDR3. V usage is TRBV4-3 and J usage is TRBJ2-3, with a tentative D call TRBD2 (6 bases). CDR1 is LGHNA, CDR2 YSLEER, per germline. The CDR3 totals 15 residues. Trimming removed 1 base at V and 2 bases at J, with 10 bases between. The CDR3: CASSQGRGSTDTQYF. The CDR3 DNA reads TGCGCCAGCAGCCAAGGACGGGGGTCCACAGATACGCAGTATTTT.

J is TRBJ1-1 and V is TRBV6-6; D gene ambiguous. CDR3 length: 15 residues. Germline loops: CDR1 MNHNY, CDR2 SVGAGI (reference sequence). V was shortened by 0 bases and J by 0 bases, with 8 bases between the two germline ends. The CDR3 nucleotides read TGTGCCAGCAGTTACTCTCGTGGGATGAACACTGAAGCTTTCTTT. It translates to CASSYSRGMNTEAFF.

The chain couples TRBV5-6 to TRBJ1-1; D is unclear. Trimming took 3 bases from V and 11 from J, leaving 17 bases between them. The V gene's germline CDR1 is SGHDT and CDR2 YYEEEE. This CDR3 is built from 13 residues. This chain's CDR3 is CASSSLQGSSAFF. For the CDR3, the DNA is TGTGCCAGCAGCTCGCTCCAAGGGAGTTCGGCTTTCTTT.

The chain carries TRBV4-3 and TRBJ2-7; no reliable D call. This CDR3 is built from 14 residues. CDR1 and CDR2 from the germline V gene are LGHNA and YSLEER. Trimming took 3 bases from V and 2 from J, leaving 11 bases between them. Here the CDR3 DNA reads TGCGCCAGCAGCCATGACGCACTTACCTACGAGCAGTACTTC. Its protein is CASSHDALTYEQYF.

The CDR3 region is CASSARTGTDSGANVLTF. The CDR3, as DNA: TGTGCCAGCAGCGCCCGTACCGGGACAGACTCTGGGGCCAACGTCCTGACTTTC. The V and J genes are TRBV9 and TRBJ2-6; 7 positions match TRBD1. After removal of 3 bases from V and 0 bases from J, the junction contained 9 bases not matched to a gene. The CDR3 is 18 amino acids. CDR1 and CDR2 (germline): SGDLS, YYNGEE.

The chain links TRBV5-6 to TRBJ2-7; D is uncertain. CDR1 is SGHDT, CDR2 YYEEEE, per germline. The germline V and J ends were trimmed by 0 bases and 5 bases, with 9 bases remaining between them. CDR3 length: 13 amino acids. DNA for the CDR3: TGTGCCAGCAGCTTGGTATCATCCGACGAGCAGTACTTC. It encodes CASSLVSSDEQYF.

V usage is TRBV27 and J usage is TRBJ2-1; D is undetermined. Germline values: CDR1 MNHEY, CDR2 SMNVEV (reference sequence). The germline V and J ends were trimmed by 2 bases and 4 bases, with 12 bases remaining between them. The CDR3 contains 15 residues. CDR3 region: CASSLGDTLYNEQFF. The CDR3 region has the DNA TGTGCCAGCAGTTTAGGAGACACCTTGTACAATGAGCAGTTCTTC.

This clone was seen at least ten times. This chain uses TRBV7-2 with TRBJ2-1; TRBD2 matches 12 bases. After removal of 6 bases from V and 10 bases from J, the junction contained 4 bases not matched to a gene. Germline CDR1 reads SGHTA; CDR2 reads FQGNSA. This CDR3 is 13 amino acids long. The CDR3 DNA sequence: TGTGCCAGCAGTCTAGCGGGGGGGCACGAGCAGTTCTTC. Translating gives CASSLAGGHEQFF. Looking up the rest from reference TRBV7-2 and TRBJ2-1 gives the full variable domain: GAGVSQSPSNKVTEKGKDVELRCDPISGHTALYWYRQSLGQGLEFLIYFQGNSAPDKSGLPSDRFSAERTGGSVSTLTIQRTQQEDSAVYLCASSLAGGHEQFFGPGTRLTVL.

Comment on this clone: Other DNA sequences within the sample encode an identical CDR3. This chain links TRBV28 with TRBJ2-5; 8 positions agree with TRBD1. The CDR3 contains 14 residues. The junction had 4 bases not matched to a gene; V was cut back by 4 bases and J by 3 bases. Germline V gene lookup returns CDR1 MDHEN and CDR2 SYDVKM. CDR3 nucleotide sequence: TGTGCCAGCAGTTCCCCGGACAGGGAAGAGACCCAGTACTTC. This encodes CASSSPDREETQYF.

The CDR3 sequence: CASRRSGEETQYF. As DNA, the CDR3 is TGTGCCAGCCGAAGATCGGGAGAAGAGACCCAGTACTTC. The genes are TRBV7-2 and TRBJ2-5; maybe TRBD2 (6 bases). The CDR3 is 13 residues long. Trimming stripped 8 bases from V and 3 bases from J, with 13 bases between. Germline CDR1 is SGHTA and CDR2 is FQGNSA.

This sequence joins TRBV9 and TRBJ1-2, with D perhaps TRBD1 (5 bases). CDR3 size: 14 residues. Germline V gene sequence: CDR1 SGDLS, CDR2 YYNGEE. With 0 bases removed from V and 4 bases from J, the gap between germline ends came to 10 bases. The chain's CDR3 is CASSVEQAPYGYTF. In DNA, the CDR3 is TGTGCCAGCAGCGTAGAACAGGCCCCCTATGGCTACACCTTC. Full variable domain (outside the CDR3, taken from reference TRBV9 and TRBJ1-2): DSGVTQTPKHLITATGQRVTLRCSPRSGDLSVYWYQQSLDQGLQFLIQYYNGEERAKGNILERFSAQQFPDLHSELNLSSLELGDSALYFCASSVEQAPYGYTFGSGTRLTVV.

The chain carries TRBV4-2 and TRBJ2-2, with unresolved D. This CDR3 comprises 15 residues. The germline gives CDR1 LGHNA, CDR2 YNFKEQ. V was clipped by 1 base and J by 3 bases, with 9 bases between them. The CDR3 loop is CASSQVDGYTGELFF. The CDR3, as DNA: TGTGCCAGCAGCCAAGTGGACGGGTACACCGGGGAGCTGTTTTTT.

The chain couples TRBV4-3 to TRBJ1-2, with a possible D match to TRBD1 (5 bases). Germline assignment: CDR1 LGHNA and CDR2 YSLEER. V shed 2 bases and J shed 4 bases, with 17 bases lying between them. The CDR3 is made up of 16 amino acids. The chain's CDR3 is CASSQSPGGIPYGYTF. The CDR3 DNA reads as TGCGCCAGCAGCCAATCCCCTGGGGGTATCCCCTATGGCTACACCTTC.